These 10 T cell receptor beta chains share one sample of origin, sequenced in a study of regulatory T cells in long-lasting Graves disease. Assembly of TCR beta libraries relied on iRepertoire HTBI primers together with Arm-PCR of CDR3 regions. TCRdb reanalysed the multiplex PCR reads using MiXCR and keeps one entry per CDR3 protein. This sample yields hundreds of thousands of distinct CDR3 sequences, of which about 14% are seen a single time; about 20% belongs to the top ten. As to time point: newly diagnosed GD, antithyroid drugs for less than 3 months. Extracted PBMC RNA gave rise to the TCR library. The sample consisted of peripheral blood mononuclear cells (PBMCs), taken at new diagnosis, from a patient treated with antithyroid drugs. The receptors come from a female donor with Graves disease.

This clonotype has only a few counts. The chain employs TRBV9 and TRBJ1-2; 7 bases map to TRBD1. Germline lookup yields CDR1 SGDLS and CDR2 YYNGEE. This CDR3 region has 15 residues. J lost 2 bases, V lost 3 bases, and 7 bases had no gene match. This chain's CDR3 is CASSDQTGSNYGYTF. CDR3 DNA: TGTGCCAGCAGCGACCAGACAGGGTCCAACTATGGCTACACCTTC.

This clonotype has at least ten counts. This chain uses TRBV10-2 with TRBJ2-7, with D maybe TRBD1 (6 bases). The length of the CDR3 is 16 residues. Germline V gives CDR1 WSHSY, CDR2 SAAADI. V was pared by 8 bases and J by 1 base, with 21 bases between. The CDR3 protein is CASGNSFGQRSYEQYF. For the CDR3, the DNA is TGCGCCAGCGGGAATTCGTTTGGACAGAGATCCTACGAGCAGTACTTC.

This clonotype was observed at least ten times. V is TRBV27 and J is TRBJ2-1, with 10 nucleotides matching TRBD2. V shed 7 bases and J 10 bases; nucleotides not matched to a gene: 16. Germline assignment: CDR1 MNHEY and CDR2 SMNVEV (reference sequence). This CDR3 region has 16 residues. The CDR3 loop reads CASTTLMASGSGEQFF. Here the CDR3 DNA reads TGTGCCAGCACCACCCTGATGGCTAGCGGGAGTGGGGAGCAGTTCTTC.

This clonotype was recorded at least ten times. This chain uses TRBV6-2 or TRBV6-3 with TRBJ2-1; the match to TRBD2 covers 7 bases. J lost 5 bases, V lost 2 bases, and 0 bases had no gene match. Germline CDR1 MNHEY, CDR2 SVGEGT. The CDR3 totals 13 residues. The CDR3 coding sequence is TGTGCCAGCAGTTACGCGGGGGACAATGAGCAGTTCTTC. The encoded protein is CASSYAGDNEQFF.

This clonotype has a count of ten or more. The rearrangement uses TRBV11-2 and TRBJ1-3; no clear D. The CDR3 has 14 residues. V shed 5 bases and J shed 0 bases, with 8 bases lying between them. The germline V gene has CDR1 SGHAT and CDR2 FQNNGV. CDR3 nucleotide sequence: TGTGCCAGCAGCATCTCTATCTCTGGAAACACCATATATTTT. Encoded protein: CASSISISGNTIYF. The variable domain in full, completed from reference TRBV11-2 and TRBJ1-3, reads EAGVAQSPRYKIIEKRQSVAFWCNPISGHATLYWYQQILGQGPKLLIQFQNNGVVDDSQLPKDRFSAERLKGVDSTLKIQPAKLEDSAVYLCASSISISGNTIYFGEGSWLTVV.

This clonotype has at least ten counts. The chain employs TRBV4-3 and TRBJ2-1; 7 positions agree with TRBD2. This CDR3 spans 16 amino acids. The V and J ends lost 0 bases and 4 bases, in that order; junction bases with no gene match: 6. Germline V gene sequence: CDR1 LGHNA, CDR2 YSLEER. The DNA of the CDR3 is TGCGCCAGCAGCCAAGATCCGGGAGGTTCTTACAATGAGCAGTTCTTC. Amino acids: CASSQDPGGSYNEQFF.

This clonotype has a count of ten or more. This chain connects TRBV7-9 to TRBJ1-4; 9 nucleotides align to TRBD1. CDR3 length: 14 residues. The J segment lost 7 bases and the V segment lost 5 bases, leaving 5 bases of the junction unmatched. Germline V lookup: CDR1 SEHNR, CDR2 FQNEAQ (reference sequence). The CDR3 bases are TGTGCCAGCAGCACCGGGACAGGGAGTGAAAAACTGTTTTTT. Protein: CASSTGTGSEKLFF.

At least ten counts were recorded for this clonotype. The V gene is TRBV28, the J gene TRBJ1-1; D is uncertain. The CDR3 consists of 15 residues. V lost 7 bases, J lost 1 base, and 16 bases lay in between. Per germline, CDR1 MDHEN and CDR2 SYDVKM. The CDR3 region is CASTPLKVTNTEAFF. The CDR3 DNA reads TGTGCCAGCACCCCTCTTAAGGTAACGAACACTGAAGCTTTCTTT.

This clonotype was seen repeatedly, ten times or more. The chain carries TRBV9 and TRBJ1-4; no clear D. The V end lost 5 bases, the J end lost 5 bases, and 10 bases lay between the germline ends. Germline CDR1 is SGDLS and CDR2 is YYNGEE. The length of the CDR3 is 13 residues. The CDR3 spells CASSLDLNEKLFF. The CDR3 DNA is TGTGCCAGCAGTCTGGACCTGAATGAAAAACTGTTTTTT.

This clonotype was detected ten times or more. The CDR3 DNA follows: TGCGCCAGCAGCCAAGGAGGACAGGGCAACATTCAGTACTTC. As protein: CASSQGGQGNIQYF. The chain has TRBV4-3 and TRBJ2-4, with TRBD1 matching over 8 bases. With 1 base clipped from V and 7 bases from J, the junction kept 3 bases outside the gene matches. Per the germline V gene, CDR1 is LGHNA and CDR2 is YSLEER. The length of the CDR3 is 14 residues.